A selection of T cell receptor beta chains follows, all from one sample in a study of cytotoxic CD8 clonotypes in ibrutinib-treated CLL. Measured with immunoSEQ multiplex PCR; TCRdb has only the in-frame clones, and not every one. Of 68,000 or so clones listed, roughly two thirds are singletons. Sequencing used PBMCs, obtained after 12 months of ibrutinib treatment. The source is a human donor with chronic lymphocytic leukemia. Each CDR3 is given with its conserved first and last residue. Each record gives: V gene, J gene, CDR3 length, CDR3 protein.

>TRBV30|TRBJ1-5|15
CAWSVLAGADQPQHF
>TRBV18|TRBJ1-5|16
CASSRPGNRGRQPQHF
>TRBV27|TRBJ2-7|14
CASRTRGGSYEQYF
>TRBV19|TRBJ1-5|16
CASSIQGGGLYQPQHF
>TRBV11-3|TRBJ2-1|16
CASSRSGPGSYNEQFF
>TRBV11-3|TRBJ2-2|17
CASSLERGAANTGELFF
>TRBV5-1|TRBJ2-7|11
CASSLGYEQYF
>TRBV7-2|TRBJ1-2|15
CASSSGPVANYGYTF
>TRBV14|TRBJ2-7|17
CASSQDLGEGRSYEQYF
>TRBV5-4|TRBJ2-2|15
CASSPGTGNTGELFF
>TRBV30|TRBJ2-7|13
CAWSVGLLFEQYF
>TRBV5-6|TRBJ1-4|17
CASSRVGGLATNEKLFF
>TRBV4-3|TRBJ1-1|13
CASSQEPRTEAFF
>TRBV7-2|TRBJ1-4|14
CASSWRRDNEKLFF
>TRBV19|TRBJ1-5|13
CASQGRGNQPQHF
>TRBV27|TRBJ1-1|13
CASSPSGVTEAFF
>TRBV4-2|TRBJ1-1|15
CASSQGTGVNTEAFF
>TRBV2|TRBJ1-1|17
CASSEIDLGPTMTEAFF
>TRBV6-6|TRBJ2-7|14
CASSYSQDTYEQYF
>TRBV7-2|TRBJ2-1|16
CASSLMTSGFYNEQFF
>TRBV7-7|TRBJ2-5|13
CASSLERGETQYF
>TRBV25-1|TRBJ2-7|14
CASSQGGSAYEQYF
>TRBV28|TRBJ1-1|13
CASSSDRNTEAFF
>TRBV14|TRBJ1-2|13
CASSQDLSYGYTF
>TRBV27|TRBJ1-6|13
CASSPLIGSPLHF
>TRBV13|TRBJ1-3|14
CASSLTGSGNTIYF
>TRBV27|TRBJ1-6|16
CASSLGAETYNSPLHF
>TRBV19|TRBJ1-2|14
CASSIRVLDYGYTF
>TRBV29-1|TRBJ1-4|13
CSATSLTGEKLFF
>TRBV4-1|TRBJ1-1|14
CASTGQGVNTEAFF
>TRBV10-3|TRBJ1-2|13
CAIRDGTLRGYTF
>TRBV5-1|TRBJ1-1|14
CASSLRQMNTEAFF